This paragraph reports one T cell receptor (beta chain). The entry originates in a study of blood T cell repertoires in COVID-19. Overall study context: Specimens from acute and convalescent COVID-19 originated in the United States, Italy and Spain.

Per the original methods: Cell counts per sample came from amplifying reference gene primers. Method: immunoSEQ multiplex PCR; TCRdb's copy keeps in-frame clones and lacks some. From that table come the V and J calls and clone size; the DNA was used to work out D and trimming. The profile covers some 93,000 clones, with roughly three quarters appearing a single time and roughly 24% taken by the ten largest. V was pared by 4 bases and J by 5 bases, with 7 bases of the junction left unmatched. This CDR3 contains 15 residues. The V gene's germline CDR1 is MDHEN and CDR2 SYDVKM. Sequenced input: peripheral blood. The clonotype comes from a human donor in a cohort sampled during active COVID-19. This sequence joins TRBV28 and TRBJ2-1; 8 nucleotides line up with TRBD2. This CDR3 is CASSSSGRGNNEQFF. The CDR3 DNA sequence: TGTGCCAGCAGTTCGAGCGGGAGAGGCAACAATGAGCAGTTCTTC.